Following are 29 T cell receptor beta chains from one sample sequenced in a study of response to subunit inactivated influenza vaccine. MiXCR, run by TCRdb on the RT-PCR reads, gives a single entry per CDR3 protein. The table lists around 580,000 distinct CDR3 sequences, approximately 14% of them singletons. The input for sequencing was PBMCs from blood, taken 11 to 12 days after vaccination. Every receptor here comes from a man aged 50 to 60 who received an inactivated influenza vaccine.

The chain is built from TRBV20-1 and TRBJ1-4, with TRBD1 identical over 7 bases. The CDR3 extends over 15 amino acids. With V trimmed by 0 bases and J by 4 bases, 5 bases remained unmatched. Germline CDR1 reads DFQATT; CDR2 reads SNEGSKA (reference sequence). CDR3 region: CSARDDRAGNEKLFF. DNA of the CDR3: TGCAGTGCTAGAGACGACAGGGCCGGTAATGAAAAACTGTTTTTT.

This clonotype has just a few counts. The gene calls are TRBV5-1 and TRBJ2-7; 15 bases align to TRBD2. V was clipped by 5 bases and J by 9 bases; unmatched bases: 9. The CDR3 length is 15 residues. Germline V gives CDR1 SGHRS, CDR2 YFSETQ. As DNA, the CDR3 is TGCGCCAGCAGACCCGATCCGGGACTAGCGGGGGGGCAGTACTTC. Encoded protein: CASRPDPGLAGGQYF.

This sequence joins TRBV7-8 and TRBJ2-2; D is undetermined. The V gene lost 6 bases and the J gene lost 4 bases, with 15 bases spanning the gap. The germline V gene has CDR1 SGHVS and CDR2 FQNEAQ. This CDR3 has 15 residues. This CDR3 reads CASSWGSSGTGELFF. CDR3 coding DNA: TGTGCCAGCAGTTGGGGTAGCTCGGGCACCGGGGAGCTGTTTTTT.

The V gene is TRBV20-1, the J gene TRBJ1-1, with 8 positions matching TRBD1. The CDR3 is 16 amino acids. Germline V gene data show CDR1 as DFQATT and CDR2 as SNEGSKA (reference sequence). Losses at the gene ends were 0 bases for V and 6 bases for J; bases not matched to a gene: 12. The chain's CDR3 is CSARDIIGQGHAEAFF. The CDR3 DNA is TGCAGTGCTAGAGATATTATCGGACAGGGACATGCTGAAGCTTTCTTT.

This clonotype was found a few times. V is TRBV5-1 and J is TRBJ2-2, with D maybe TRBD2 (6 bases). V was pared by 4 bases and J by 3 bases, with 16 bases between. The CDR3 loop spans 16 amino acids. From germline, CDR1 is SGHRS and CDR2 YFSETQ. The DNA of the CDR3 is TGCGCCAGCAGCCATGTGGGAGGCAGCGACACCGGGGAGCTGTTTTTT. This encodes CASSHVGGSDTGELFF.

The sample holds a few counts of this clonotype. CDR3 sequence: CASSLATVYEQYF. CDR3 in DNA: TGTGCCAGCAGTTTGGCTACAGTCTACGAGCAGTACTTC. This rearrangement joins TRBV12-3 or TRBV12-4 to TRBJ2-7; D is uncertain. CDR3 length equals 13 residues. Between the trimmed V and J ends, which lost 3 bases and 3 bases, there was a span of 9 bases.

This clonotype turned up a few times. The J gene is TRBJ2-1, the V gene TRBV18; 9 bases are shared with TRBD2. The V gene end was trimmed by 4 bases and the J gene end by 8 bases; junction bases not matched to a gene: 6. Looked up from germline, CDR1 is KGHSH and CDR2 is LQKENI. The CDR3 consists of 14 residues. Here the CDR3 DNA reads TGTGCCAGCTCACGGCTAGCGGGAATCGATGAGCAGTTCTTC. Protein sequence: CASSRLAGIDEQFF.

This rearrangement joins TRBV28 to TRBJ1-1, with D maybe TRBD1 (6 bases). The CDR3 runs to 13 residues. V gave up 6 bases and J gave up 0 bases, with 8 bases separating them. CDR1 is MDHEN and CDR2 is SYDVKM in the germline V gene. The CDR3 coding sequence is TGTGCCAGCAGGGGGGCTCTGAACACTGAAGCTTTCTTT. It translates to CASRGALNTEAFF.

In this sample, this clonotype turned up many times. The CDR3 DNA reads TGTGCCAGCAGTTTGGGCTCCTCTTATCAGCCCCAGCATTTT. Translation gives CASSLGSSYQPQHF. V and J are TRBV12-3 or TRBV12-4 and TRBJ1-5; D is unclear. Trimming left V 3 bases short and J 5 bases short, with 11 bases between. The CDR3 covers 14 residues.

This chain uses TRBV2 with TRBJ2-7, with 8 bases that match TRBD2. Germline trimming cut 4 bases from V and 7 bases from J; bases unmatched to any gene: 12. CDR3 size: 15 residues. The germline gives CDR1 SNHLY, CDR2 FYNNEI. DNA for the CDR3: TGTGCCAGCAGTGTATTGGCGGGGGGACTGGGAGAGCAGTACTTC. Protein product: CASSVLAGGLGEQYF.

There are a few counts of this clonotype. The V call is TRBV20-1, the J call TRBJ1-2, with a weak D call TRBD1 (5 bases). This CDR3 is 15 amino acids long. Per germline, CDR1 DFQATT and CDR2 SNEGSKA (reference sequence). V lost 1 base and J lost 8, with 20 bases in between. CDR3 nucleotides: TGCAGTGCTAGAGTGGCCAATTCAGGGTCTTCGGGCTACACCTTC. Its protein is CSARVANSGSSGYTF.

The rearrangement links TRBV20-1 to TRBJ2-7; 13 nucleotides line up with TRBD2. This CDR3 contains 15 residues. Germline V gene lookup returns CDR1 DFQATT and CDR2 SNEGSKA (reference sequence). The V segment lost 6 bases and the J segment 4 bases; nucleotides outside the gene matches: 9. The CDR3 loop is CSATWTSGSSYEQYF. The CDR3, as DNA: TGCAGTGCGACCTGGACTAGCGGGAGTTCTTACGAGCAGTACTTC.

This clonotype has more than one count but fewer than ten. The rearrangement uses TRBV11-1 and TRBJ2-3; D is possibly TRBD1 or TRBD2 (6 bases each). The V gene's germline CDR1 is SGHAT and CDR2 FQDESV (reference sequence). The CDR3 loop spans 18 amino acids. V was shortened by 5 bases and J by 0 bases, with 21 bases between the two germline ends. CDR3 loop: CASSPLGGPHVSTDTQYF. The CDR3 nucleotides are TGTGCCAGCAGCCCCCTTGGGGGGCCCCACGTTAGCACAGATACGCAGTATTTT. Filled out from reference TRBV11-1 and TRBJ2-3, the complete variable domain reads EAEVAQSPRYKITEKSQAVAFWCDPISGHATLYWYRQILGQGPELLVQFQDESVVDDSQLPKDRFSAERLKGVDSTLKIQPAELGDSAMYLCASSPLGGPHVSTDTQYFGPGTRLTVL.

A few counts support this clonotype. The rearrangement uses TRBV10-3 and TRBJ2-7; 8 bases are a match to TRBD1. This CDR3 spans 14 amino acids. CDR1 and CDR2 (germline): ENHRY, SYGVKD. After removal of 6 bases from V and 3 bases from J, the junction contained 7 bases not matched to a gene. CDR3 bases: TGTGCCATCAGGAGGACAGGGTCAGACTACGAGCAGTACTTC. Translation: CAIRRTGSDYEQYF.

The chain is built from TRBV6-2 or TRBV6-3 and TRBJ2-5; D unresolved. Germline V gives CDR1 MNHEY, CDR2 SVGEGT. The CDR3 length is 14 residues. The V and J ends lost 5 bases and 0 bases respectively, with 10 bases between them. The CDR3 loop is CASSQTRYQETQYF. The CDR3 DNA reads TGTGCCAGCAGTCAAACCAGGTACCAAGAGACCCAGTACTTC.

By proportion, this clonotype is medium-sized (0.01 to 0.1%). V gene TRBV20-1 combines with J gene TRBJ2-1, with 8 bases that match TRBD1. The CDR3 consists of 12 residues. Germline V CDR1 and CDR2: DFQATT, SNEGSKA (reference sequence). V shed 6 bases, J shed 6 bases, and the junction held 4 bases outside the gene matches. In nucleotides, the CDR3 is TGCAGTGCATTTGACAGGGGCAATGAGCAGTTCTTC. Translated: CSAFDRGNEQFF.

The DNA for the CDR3 is TGTGCCAGCAGCCCGGGGACCGGGGGGCGGTTGTACGAGCAGTACTTC. Protein: CASSPGTGGRLYEQYF. The rearrangement links TRBV14 to TRBJ2-7, with D perhaps matching TRBD2 (7 bases). The CDR3 spans 16 residues. CDR1 is SGHDN and CDR2 is FVKESK in the germline V gene. Trimming stripped 4 bases from V and 4 bases from J, with 20 bases between.

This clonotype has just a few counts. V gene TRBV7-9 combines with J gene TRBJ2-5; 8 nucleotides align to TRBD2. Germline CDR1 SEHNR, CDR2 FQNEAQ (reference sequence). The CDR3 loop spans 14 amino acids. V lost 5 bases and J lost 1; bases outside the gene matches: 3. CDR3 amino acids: CASSRGGVQETQYF. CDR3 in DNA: TGTGCCAGCAGCCGGGGGGGAGTCCAAGAGACCCAGTACTTC.

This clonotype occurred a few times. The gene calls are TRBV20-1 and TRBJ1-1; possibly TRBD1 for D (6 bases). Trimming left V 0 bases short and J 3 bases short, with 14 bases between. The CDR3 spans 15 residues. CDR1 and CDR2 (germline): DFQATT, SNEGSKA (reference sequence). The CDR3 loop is CSARDSKGGYTEAFF. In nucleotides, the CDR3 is TGCAGTGCTAGAGATTCTAAGGGGGGGTACACTGAAGCTTTCTTT.

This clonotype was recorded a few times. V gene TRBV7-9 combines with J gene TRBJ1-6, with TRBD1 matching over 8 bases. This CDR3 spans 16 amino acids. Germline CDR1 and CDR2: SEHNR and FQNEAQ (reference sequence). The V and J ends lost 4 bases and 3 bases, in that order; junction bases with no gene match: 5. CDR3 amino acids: CASSSDRVGYNSPLHF. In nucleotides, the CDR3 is TGTGCCAGCAGCTCGGACAGGGTCGGCTATAATTCACCCCTCCACTTT.

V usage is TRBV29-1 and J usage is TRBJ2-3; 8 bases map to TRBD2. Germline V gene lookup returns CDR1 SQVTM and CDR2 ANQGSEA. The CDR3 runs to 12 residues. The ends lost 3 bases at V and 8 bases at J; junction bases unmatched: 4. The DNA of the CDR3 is TGCAGCGTTGATATAGCGGGACTTACGCAGTATTTT. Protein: CSVDIAGLTQYF.

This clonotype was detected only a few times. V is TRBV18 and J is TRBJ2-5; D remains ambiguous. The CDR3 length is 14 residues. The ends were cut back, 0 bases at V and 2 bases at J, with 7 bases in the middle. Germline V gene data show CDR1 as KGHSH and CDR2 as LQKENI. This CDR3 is CASSPPNSQETQYF. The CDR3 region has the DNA TGTGCCAGCTCACCACCGAACAGTCAAGAGACCCAGTACTTC. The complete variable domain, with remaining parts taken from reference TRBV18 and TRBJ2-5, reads NAGVMQNPRHLVRRRGQEARLRCSPMKGHSHVYWYRQLPEEGLKFMVYLQKENIIDESGMPKERFSAEFPKEGPSILRIQQVVRGDSAAYFCASSPPNSQETQYFGPGTRLLVL.

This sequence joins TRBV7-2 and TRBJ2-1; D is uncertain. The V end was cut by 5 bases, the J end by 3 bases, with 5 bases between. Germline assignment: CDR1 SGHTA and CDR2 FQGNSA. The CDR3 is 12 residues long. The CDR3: CASSAFYNEQFF. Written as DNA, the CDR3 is TGTGCCAGCAGCGCCTTCTACAATGAGCAGTTCTTC.

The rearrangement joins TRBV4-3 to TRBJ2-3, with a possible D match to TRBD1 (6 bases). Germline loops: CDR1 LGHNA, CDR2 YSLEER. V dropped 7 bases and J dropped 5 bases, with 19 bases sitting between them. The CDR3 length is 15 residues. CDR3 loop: CASTPRYRVEDTQYF. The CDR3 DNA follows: TGCGCCAGCACCCCCAGGTACAGGGTGGAAGATACGCAGTATTTT.

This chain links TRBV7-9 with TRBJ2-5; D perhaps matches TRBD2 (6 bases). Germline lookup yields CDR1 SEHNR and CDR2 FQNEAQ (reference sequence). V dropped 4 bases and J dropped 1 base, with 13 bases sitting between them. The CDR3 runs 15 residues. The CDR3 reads CASSSEGGTQETQYF. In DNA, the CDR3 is TGTGCCAGCAGCTCAGAAGGCGGGACCCAAGAGACCCAGTACTTC.

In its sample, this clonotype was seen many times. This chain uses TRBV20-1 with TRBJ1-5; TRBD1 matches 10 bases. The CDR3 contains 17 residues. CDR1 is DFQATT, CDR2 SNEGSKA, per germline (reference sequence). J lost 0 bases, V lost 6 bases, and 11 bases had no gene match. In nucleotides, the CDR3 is TGCAGTGCCCCGACAGGGGGCGGAACTCGTAGCAATCAGCCCCAGCATTTT. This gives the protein CSAPTGGGTRSNQPQHF.

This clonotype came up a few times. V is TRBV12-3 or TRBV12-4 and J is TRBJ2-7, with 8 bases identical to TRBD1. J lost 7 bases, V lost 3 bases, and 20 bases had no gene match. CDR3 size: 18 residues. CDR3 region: CASSLSGARQGMPREQYF. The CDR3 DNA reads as TGTGCCAGCAGTTTGTCGGGGGCACGACAGGGGATGCCCAGGGAGCAGTACTTC.

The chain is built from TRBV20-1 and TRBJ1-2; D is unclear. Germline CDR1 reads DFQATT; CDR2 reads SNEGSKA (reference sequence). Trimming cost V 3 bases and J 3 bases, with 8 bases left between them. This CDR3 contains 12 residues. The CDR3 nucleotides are TGCAGTGCTAGGGGTAATGACTATGGCTACACCTTC. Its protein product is CSARGNDYGYTF.

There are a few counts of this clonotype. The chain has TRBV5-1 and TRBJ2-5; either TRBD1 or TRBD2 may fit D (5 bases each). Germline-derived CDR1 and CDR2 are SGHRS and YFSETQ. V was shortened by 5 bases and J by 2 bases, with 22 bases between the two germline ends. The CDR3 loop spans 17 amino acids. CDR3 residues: CASSSGTSRVSQETQYF. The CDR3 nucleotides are TGCGCCAGCAGTTCCGGGACCTCGAGGGTCTCGCAAGAGACCCAGTACTTC. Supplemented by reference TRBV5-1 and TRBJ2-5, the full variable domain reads KAGVTQTPRYLIKTRGQQVTLSCSPISGHRSVSWYQQTPGQGLQFLFEYFSETQRNKGNFPGRFSGRQFSNSRSEMNVSTLELGDSALYLCASSSGTSRVSQETQYFGPGTRLLVL.